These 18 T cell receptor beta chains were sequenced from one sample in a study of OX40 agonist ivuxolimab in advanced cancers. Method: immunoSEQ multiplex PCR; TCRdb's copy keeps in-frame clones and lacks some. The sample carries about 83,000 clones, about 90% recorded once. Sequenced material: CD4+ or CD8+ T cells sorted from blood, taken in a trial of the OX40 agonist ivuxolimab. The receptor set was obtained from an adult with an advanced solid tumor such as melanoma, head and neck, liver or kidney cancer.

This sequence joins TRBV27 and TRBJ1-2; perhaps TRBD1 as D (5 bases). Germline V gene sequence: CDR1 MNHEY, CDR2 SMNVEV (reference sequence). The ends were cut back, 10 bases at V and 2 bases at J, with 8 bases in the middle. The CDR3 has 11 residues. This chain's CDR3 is CATGRNYGYTF. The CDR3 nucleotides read TGTGCCACGGGGCGAAACTATGGCTACACCTTC.

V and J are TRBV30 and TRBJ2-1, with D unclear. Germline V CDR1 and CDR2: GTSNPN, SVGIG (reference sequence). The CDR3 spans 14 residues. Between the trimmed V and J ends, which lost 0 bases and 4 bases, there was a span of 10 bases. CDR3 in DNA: TGTGCCTGGAGTGTACCTAGGGATTACAATGAGCAGTTCTTC. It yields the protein CAWSVPRDYNEQFF. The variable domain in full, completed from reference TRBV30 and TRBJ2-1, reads SQTIHQWPATLVQPVGSPLSLECTVEGTSNPNLYWYRQAAGRGLQLLFYSVGIGQISSEVPQNLSASRPQDRQFILSSKKLLLSDSGFYLCAWSVPRDYNEQFFGPGTRLTVL.

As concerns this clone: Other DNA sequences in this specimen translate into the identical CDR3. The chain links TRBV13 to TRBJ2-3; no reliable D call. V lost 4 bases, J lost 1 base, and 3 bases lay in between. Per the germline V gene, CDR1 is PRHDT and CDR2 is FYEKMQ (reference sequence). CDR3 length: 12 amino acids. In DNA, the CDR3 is TGTGCCAGCAGCTCCGGCACAGATACGCAGTATTTT. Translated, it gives CASSSGTDTQYF. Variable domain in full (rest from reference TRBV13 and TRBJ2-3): AAGVIQSPRHLIKEKRETATLKCYPIPRHDTVYWYQQGPGQDPQFLISFYEKMQSDKGSIPDRFSAQQFSDYHSELNMSSLELGDSALYFCASSSGTDTQYFGPGTRLTVL.

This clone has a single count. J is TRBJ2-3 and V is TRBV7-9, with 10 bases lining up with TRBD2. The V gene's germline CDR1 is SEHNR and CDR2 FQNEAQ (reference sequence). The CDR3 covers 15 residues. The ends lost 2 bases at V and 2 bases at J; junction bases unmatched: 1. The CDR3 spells CASSLTSGVTDTQYF. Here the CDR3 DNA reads TGTGCCAGCAGCTTAACTAGCGGGGTCACAGATACGCAGTATTTT.

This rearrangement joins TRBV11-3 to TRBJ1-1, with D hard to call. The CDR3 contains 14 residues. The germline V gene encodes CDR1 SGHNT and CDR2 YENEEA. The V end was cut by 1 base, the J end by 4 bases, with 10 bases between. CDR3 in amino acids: CASSLGVLGTEAFF. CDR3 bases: TGTGCCAGCAGCTTAGGGGTCTTGGGCACTGAAGCTTTCTTT.

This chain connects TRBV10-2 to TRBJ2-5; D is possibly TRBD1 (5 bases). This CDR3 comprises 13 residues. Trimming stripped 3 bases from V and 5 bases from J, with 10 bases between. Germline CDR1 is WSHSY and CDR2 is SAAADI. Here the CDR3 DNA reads TGCGCCAGCAGTGACAGACAGAAGGAGACCCAGTACTTC. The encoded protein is CASSDRQKETQYF.

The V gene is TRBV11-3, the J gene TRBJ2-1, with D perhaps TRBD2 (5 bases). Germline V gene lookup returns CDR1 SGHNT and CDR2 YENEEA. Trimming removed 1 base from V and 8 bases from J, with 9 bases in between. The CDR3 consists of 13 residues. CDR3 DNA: TGTGCCAGCAGCTTAGTGGCTAGCCATGAGCAGTTCTTC. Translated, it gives CASSLVASHEQFF.

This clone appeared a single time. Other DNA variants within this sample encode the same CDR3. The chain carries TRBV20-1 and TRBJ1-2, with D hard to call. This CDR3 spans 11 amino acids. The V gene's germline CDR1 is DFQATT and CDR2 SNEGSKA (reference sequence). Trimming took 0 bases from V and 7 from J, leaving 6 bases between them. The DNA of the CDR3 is TGCAGTGCTAGAGATTTAGGTGGCTACACCTTC. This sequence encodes CSARDLGGYTF.

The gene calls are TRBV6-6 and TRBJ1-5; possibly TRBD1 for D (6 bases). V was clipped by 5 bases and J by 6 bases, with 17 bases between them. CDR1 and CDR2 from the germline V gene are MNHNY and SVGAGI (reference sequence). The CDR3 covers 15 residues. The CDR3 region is CASSLQGWKGQPQHF. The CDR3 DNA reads TGTGCCAGCAGTCTACAGGGTTGGAAGGGTCAGCCCCAGCATTTT.

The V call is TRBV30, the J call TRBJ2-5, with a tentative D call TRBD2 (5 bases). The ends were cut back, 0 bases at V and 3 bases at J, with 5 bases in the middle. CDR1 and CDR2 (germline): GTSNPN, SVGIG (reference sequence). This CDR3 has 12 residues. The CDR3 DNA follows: TGTGCCTGGAGTGTAGCGGAAGAGACCCAGTACTTC. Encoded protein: CAWSVAEETQYF. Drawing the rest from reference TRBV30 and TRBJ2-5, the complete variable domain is SQTIHQWPATLVQPVGSPLSLECTVEGTSNPNLYWYRQAAGRGLQLLFYSVGIGQISSEVPQNLSASRPQDRQFILSSKKLLLSDSGFYLCAWSVAEETQYFGPGTRLLVL.

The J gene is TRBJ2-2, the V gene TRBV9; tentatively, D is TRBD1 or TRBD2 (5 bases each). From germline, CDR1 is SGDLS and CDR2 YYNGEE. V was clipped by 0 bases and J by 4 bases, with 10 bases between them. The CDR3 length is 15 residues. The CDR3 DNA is TGTGCCAGCAGCGTAGGGTCAGGGAGCACCGGGGAGCTGTTTTTT. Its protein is CASSVGSGSTGELFF.

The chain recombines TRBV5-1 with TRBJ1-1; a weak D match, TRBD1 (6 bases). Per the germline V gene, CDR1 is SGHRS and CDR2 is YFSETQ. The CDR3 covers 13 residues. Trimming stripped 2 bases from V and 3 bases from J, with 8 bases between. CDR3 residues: CASSFGGDTEAFF. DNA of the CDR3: TGCGCCAGCAGCTTTGGGGGCGACACTGAAGCTTTCTTT.

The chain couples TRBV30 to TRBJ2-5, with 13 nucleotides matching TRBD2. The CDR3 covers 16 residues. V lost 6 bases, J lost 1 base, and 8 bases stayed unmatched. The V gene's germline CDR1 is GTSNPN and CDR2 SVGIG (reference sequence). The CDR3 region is CACGLAGEGVQETQYF. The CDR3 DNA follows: TGTGCCTGCGGACTAGCGGGAGAAGGGGTCCAAGAGACCCAGTACTTC.

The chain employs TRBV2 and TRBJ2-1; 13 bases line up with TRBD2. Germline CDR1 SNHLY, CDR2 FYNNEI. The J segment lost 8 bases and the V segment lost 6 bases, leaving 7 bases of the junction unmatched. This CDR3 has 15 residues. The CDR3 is CASSHRLAGGDEQFF. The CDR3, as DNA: TGTGCCAGCAGCCATCGACTAGCGGGGGGCGATGAGCAGTTCTTC.

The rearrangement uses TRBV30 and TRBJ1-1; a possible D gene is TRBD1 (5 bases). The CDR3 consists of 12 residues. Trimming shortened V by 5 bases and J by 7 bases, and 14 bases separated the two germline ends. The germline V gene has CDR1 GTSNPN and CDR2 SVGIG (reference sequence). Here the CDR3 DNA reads TGTGCCTGGGGGGCCCTGGGGGTTGAAGCTTTCTTT. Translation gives CAWGALGVEAFF.

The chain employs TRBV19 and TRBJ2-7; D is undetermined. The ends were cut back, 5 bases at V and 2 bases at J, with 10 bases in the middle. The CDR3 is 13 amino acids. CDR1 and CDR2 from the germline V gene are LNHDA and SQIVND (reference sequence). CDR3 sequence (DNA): TGTGCCAGTAGTGCGACCGAGGCCTACGAGCAGTACTTC. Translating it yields CASSATEAYEQYF.

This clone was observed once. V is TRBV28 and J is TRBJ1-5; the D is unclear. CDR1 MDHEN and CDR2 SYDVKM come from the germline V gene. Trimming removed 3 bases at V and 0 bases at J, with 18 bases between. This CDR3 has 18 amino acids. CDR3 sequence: CASSLVPPDLYSNQPQHF. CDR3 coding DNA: TGTGCCAGCAGTTTGGTCCCCCCGGACCTTTATAGCAATCAGCCCCAGCATTTT.

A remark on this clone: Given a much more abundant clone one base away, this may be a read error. The CDR3 DNA sequence: TGTGCCAGCAGTGACTGGGGCAATCAGCCCCAGCATTTT. Protein product: CASSDWGNQPQHF. J is TRBJ1-5 and V is TRBV6-1, with D uncertain. V lost 3 bases to trimming and J lost 2 bases, with 5 bases between them. Germline V lookup: CDR1 MNHNS, CDR2 SASEGT. CDR3 length: 13 residues.